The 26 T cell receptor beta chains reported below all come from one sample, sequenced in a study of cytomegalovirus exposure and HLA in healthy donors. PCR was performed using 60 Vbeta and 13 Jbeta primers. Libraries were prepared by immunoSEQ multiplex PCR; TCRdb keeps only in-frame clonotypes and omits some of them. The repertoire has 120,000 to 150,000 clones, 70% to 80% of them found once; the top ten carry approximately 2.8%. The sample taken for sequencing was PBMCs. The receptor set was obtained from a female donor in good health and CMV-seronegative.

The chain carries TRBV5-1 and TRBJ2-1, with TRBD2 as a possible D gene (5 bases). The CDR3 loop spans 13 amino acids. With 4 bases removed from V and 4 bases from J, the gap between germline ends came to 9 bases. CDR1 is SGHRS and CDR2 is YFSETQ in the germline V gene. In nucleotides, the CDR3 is TGCGCCAGCAGCCGAGGAGGATACAATGAGCAGTTCTTC. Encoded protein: CASSRGGYNEQFF. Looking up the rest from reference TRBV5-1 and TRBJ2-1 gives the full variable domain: KAGVTQTPRYLIKTRGQQVTLSCSPISGHRSVSWYQQTPGQGLQFLFEYFSETQRNKGNFPGRFSGRQFSNSRSEMNVSTLELGDSALYLCASSRGGYNEQFFGPGTRLTVL.

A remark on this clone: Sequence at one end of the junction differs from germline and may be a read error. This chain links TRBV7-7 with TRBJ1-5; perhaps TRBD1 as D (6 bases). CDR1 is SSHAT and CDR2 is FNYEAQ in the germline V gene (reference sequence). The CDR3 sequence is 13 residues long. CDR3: CASSLDSYQPQHF. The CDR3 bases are TGTGCTAGCAGCTTGGACAGTTATCAGCCCCAGCATTTT.

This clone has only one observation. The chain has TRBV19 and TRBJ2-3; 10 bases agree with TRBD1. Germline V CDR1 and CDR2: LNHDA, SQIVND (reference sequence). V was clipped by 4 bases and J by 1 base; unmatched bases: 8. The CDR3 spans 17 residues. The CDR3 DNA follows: TGTGCCAGTAGTAGGAGACAGGGGGCGCGGGGCACAGATACGCAGTATTTT. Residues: CASSRRQGARGTDTQYF.

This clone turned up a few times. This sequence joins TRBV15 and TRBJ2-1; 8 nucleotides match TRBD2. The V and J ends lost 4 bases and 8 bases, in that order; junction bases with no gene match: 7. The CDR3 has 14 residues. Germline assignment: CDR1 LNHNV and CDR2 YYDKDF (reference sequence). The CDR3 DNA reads TGTGCCACCAGCAAAGCCCCGGGGGGGGATGAGCAGTTCTTC. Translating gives CATSKAPGGDEQFF.

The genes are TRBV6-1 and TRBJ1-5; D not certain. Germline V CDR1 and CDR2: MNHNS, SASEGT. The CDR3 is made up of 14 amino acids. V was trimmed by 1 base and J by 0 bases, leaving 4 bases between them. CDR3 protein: CASSEGSSNQPQHF. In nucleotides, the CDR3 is TGTGCCAGCAGTGAAGGGAGTAGCAATCAGCCCCAGCATTTT.

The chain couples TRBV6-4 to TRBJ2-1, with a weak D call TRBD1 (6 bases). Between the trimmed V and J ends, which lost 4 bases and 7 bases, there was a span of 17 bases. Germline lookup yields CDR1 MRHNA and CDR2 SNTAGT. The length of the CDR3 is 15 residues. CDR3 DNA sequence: TGTGCCAGCAGTGGACAGGCGACTGCGAGTAATGAGCAGTTCTTC. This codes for CASSGQATASNEQFF.

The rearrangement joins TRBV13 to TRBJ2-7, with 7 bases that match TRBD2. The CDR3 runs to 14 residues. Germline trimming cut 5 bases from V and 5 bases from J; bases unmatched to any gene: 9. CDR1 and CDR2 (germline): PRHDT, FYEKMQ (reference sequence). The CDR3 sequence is CASSPVGLGDEQYF. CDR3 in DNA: TGTGCCAGCAGCCCCGTCGGACTAGGGGACGAGCAGTACTTC.

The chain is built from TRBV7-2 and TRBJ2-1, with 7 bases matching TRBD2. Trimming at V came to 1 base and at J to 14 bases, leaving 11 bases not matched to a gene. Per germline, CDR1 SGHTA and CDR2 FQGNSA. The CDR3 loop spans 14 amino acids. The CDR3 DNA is TGTGCCAGCAGCTTAGGGGCTAGCGGAGGGTTGGAGTTCTTC. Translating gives CASSLGASGGLEFF.

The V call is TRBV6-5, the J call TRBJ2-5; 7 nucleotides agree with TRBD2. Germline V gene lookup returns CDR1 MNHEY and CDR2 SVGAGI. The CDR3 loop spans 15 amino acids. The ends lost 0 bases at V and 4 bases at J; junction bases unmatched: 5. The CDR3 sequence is CASSYSGRGRETQYF. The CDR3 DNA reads TGTGCCAGCAGTTACTCTGGGCGGGGGAGAGAGACCCAGTACTTC.

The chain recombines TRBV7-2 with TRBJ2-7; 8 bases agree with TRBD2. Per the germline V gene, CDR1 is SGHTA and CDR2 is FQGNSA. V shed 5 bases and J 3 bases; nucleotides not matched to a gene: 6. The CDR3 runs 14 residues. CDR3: CASSARGGDYEQYF. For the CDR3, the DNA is TGTGCCAGCAGCGCCCGGGGGGGGGACTACGAGCAGTACTTC.

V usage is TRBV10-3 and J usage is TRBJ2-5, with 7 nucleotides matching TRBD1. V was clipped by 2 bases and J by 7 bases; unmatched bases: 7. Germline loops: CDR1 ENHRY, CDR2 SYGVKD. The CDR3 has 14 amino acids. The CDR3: CAISEREQGRTQYF. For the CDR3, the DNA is TGTGCCATCAGTGAGAGGGAACAGGGGCGGACCCAGTACTTC.

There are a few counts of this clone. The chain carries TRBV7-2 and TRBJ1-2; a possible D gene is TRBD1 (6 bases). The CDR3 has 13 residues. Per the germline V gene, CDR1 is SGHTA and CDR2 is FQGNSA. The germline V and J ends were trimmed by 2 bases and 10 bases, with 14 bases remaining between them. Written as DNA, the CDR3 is TGTGCCAGCAGCTTAACGGGGGGCTCAATCTACACCTTC. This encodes CASSLTGGSIYTF.

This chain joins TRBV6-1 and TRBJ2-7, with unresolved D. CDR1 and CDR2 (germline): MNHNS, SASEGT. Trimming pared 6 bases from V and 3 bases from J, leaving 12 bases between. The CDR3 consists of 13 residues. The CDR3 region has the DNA TGTGCCAGCAGCGCCTCCGGCGGCTACGAGCAGTACTTC. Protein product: CASSASGGYEQYF.

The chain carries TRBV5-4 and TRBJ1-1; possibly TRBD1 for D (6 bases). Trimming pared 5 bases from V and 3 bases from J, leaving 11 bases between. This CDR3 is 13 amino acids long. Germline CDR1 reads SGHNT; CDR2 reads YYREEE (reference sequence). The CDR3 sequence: CASSLPGDTEAFF. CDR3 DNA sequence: TGTGCCAGCAGTCTACCAGGGGACACTGAAGCTTTCTTT.

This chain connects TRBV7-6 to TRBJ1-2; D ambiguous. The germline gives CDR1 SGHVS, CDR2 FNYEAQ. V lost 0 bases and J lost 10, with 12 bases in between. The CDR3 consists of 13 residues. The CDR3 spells CASSLARLAAYTF. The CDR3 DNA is TGTGCCAGCAGCTTAGCTCGTTTGGCCGCCTACACCTTC.

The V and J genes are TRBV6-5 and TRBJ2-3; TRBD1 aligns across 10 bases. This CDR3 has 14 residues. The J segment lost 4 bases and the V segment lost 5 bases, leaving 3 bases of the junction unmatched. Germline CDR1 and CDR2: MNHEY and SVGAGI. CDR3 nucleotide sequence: TGTGCCAGCAGTCGACAGGGGGCCTCAGATACGCAGTATTTT. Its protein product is CASSRQGASDTQYF.

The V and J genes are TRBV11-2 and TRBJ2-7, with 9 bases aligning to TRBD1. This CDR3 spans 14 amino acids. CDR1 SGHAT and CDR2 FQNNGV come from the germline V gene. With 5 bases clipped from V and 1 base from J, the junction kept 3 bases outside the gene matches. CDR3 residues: CASSRDRASYEQYF. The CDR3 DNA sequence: TGTGCCAGCAGCCGGGACAGGGCATCCTACGAGCAGTACTTC.

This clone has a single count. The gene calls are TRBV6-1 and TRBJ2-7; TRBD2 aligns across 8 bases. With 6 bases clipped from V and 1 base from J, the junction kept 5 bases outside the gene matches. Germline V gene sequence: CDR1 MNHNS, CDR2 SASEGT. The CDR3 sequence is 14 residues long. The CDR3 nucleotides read TGTGCCAGCAGGCGGGGGGTGGGATCCTACGAGCAGTACTTC. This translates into CASRRGVGSYEQYF.

CDR3 DNA: TGCGCCAGCAGCCCCCAAGTCGGAGAGACCCAGTACTTC. Translating gives CASSPQVGETQYF. The V gene is TRBV4-3, the J gene TRBJ2-5; D is unresolved. The CDR3 has 13 residues. Looked up from germline, CDR1 is LGHNA and CDR2 is YSLEER. Trimming cost V 4 bases and J 4 bases, with 10 bases left between them.

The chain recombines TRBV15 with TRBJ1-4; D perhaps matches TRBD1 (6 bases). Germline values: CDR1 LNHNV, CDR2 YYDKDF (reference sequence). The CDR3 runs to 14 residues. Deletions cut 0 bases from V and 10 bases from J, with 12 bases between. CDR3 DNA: TGTGCCACCAGCAGAGATCTGGGGGCCCTAAAACTGTTTTTT. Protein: CATSRDLGALKLFF.

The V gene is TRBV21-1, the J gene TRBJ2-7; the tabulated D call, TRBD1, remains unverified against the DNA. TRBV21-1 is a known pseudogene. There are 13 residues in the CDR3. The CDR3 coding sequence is TGTGCCAGCAAACGACAGGGAACCTACGAGCAGTACTTC. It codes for CASKRQGTYEQYF.

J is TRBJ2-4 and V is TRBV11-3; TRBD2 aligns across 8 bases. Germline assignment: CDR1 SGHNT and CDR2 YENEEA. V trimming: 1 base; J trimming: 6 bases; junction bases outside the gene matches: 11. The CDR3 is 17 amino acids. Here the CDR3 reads CASSLAGLAGMGNIQYF. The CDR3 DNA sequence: TGTGCCAGCAGCTTAGCCGGCTTAGCGGGAATGGGAAACATTCAGTACTTC.

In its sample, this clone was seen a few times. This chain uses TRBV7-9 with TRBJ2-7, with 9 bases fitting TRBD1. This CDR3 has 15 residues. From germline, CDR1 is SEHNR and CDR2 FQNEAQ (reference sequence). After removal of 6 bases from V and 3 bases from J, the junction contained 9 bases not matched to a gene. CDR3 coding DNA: TGTGCCAGCAGAAAACCCGGGACAGGGAGCTACGAGCAGTACTTC. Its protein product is CASRKPGTGSYEQYF.

The CDR3 reads CASSLTGGVTGELFF. Here the CDR3 DNA reads TGTGCCAGCAGCCTAACAGGGGGTGTAACCGGGGAGCTGTTTTTT. The rearrangement joins TRBV7-2 to TRBJ2-2, with TRBD1 matching 8 bases. After removal of 5 bases from V and 5 bases from J, the junction contained 7 bases not matched to a gene. The CDR3 spans 15 residues. Looked up from germline, CDR1 is SGHTA and CDR2 is FQGNSA.

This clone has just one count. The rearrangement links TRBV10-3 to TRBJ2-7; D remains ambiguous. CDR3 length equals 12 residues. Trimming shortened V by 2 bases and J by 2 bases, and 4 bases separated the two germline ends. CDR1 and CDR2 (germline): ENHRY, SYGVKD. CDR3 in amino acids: CAISEITYEQYF. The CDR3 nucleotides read TGTGCCATCAGTGAGATCACCTACGAGCAGTACTTC.

Written as DNA, the CDR3 is TGCGCCAGCAGCGCAGGGGCCAGGGACACAGATACGCAGTATTTT. This encodes CASSAGARDTDTQYF. This rearrangement joins TRBV5-1 to TRBJ2-3; weak D call: TRBD1 (6 bases). Germline CDR1 reads SGHRS; CDR2 reads YFSETQ. The CDR3 has 15 amino acids. Deletions cut 4 bases from V and 2 bases from J, with 14 bases between. The variable domain in full, completed from reference TRBV5-1 and TRBJ2-3, reads KAGVTQTPRYLIKTRGQQVTLSCSPISGHRSVSWYQQTPGQGLQFLFEYFSETQRNKGNFPGRFSGRQFSNSRSEMNVSTLELGDSALYLCASSAGARDTDTQYFGPGTRLTVL.